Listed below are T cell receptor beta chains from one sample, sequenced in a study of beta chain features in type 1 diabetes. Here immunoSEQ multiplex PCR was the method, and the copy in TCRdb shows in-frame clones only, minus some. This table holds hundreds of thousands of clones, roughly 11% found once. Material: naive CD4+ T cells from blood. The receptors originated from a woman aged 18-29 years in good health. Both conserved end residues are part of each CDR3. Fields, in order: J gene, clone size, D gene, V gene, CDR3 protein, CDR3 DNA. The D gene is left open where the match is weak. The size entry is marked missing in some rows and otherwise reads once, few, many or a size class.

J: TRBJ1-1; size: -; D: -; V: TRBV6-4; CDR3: CASSYRVNTEAFF; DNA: TGTGCCAGCAGCTACAGGGTGAACACTGAAGCTTTCTTT
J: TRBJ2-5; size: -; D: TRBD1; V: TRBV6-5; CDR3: CASSYTGQGTETQYF; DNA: TGTGCCAGCAGTTACACTGGACAGGGGACAGAGACCCAGTACTTC
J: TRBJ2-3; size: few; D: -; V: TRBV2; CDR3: CASSVEGGRTDTQYF; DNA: TGTGCCAGCAGTGTCGAGGGTGGGCGCACAGATACGCAGTATTTT
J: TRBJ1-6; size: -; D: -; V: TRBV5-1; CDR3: CASSLVINSPLHF; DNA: TGCGCCAGCAGCTTGGTTATTAATTCACCCCTCCACTTT
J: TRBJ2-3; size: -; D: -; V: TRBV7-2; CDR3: CASSLTTHTQYF; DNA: TGTGCCAGCAGCTTGACAACCCATACGCAGTATTTT
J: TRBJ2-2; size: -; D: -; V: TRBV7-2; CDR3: CASSSLGLNTGELFF; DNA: TGTGCCAGCAGCTCTCTCGGGCTGAACACCGGGGAGCTGTTTTTT
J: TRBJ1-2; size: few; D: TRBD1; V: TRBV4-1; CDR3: CASSQGPRDRDYGYTF; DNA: TGCGCCAGCAGCCAAGGGCCCCGGGACAGGGACTATGGCTACACCTTC
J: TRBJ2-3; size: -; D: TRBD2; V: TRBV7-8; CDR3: CASSLVASGGPPAQYF; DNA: TGTGCCAGCAGCTTAGTAGCTAGCGGGGGACCCCCGGCGCAGTATTTT
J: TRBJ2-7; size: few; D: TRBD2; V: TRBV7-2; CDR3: CASSLEVAGTYEQYF; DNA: TGTGCCAGCAGCTTAGAGGTAGCGGGAACCTACGAGCAGTACTTC
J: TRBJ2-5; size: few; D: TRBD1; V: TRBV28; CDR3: CASSKPGQGRETQYF; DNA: TGTGCCAGCTCCAAGCCGGGACAGGGGAGAGAGACCCAGTACTTC
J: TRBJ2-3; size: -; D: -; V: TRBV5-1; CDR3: CASSLPRGGGTDTQYF; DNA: TGCGCCAGCAGCCTCCCGAGGGGGGGCGGCACAGATACGCAGTATTTT
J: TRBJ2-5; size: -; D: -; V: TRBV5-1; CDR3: CASRPDQRETQYF; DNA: TGCGCCAGCAGGCCGGACCAACGGGAGACCCAGTACTTC
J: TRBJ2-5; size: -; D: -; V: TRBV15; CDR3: CATSSLKTQYF; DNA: TGTGCCACCAGCAGCCTAAAGACCCAGTACTTC
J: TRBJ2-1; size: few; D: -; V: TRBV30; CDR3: CAWSMFPPRPKLRDFYSSYNEQFF; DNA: TGTGCCTGGAGTATGTTCCCACCACGTCCGAAGCTCCGGGACTTTTATAGCTCCTACAATGAGCAGTTCTTC
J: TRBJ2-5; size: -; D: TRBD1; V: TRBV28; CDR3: CASSWSWDSRQETQYF; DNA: TGTGCCAGCAGTTGGTCCTGGGACAGTAGGCAAGAGACCCAGTACTTC
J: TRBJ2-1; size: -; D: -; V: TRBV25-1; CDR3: CASSEVGQGYNEQFF; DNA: TGTGCCAGCAGTGAAGTTGGGCAGGGTTACAATGAGCAGTTCTTC
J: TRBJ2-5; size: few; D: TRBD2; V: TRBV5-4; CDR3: CASSSPSGGGETQYF; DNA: TGTGCCAGCAGCTCCCCTAGCGGGGGCGGGGAGACCCAGTACTTC
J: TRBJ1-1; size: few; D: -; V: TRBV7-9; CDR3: CASRPRGELNTEAFF; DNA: TGTGCCAGCAGGCCCCGGGGGGAGTTGAACACTGAAGCTTTCTTT
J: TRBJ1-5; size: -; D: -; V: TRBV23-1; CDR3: CASSQFRNQPQHF; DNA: TGCGCCAGCAGTCAATTTCGCAATCAGCCCCAGCATTTT
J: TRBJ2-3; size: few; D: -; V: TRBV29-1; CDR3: CSVGGRVRTDTQYF; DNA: TGCAGCGTTGGTGGTAGGGTACGCACAGATACGCAGTATTTT
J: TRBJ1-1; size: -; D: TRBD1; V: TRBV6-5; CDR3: CASRVDRVGYTEAFF; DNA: TGTGCCAGCAGGGTGGACAGGGTTGGATACACTGAAGCTTTCTTT
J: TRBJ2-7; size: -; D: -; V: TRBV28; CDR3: CASMVGVTYEQYF; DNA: TGTGCCAGCATGGTAGGGGTGACCTACGAGCAGTACTTC
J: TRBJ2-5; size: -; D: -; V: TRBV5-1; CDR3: CASSLVERGTQYF; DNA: TGCGCCAGCAGCTTGGTAGAACGCGGGACCCAGTACTTC
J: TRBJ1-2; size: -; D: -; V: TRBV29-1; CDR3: CSVGRRNYGYTF; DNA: TGCAGCGTGGGCAGGAGGAACTATGGCTACACCTTC
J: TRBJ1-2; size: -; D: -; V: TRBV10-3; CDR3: CAISGQPVYGYTF; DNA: TGTGCCATCAGTGGACAGCCCGTCTATGGCTACACCTTC
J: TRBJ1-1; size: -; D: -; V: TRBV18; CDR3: CASSPVKGGTEAFF; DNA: TGTGCCAGCTCACCAGTAAAGGGAGGCACTGAAGCTTTCTTT
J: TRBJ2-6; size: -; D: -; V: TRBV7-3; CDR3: CASSPGSGANVLTF; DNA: TGTGCCAGCAGCCCGGGGTCTGGGGCCAACGTCCTGACTTTC
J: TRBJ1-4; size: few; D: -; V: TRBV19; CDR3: CASARGRAEKLFF; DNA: TGTGCCAGTGCAAGGGGAAGGGCTGAAAAACTGTTTTTT
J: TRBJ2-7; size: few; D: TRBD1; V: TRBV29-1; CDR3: CSVEGPSGTAYYEQYF; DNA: TGCAGCGTTGAGGGCCCTTCCGGGACAGCATACTACGAGCAGTACTTC
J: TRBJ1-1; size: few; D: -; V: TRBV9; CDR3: CAERTTGNTEAFF; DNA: TGTGCCGAAAGAACGACAGGGAACACTGAAGCTTTCTTT
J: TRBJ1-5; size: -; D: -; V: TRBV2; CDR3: CASRYRANQPQHF; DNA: TGTGCCAGCAGGTACAGGGCCAATCAGCCCCAGCATTTT
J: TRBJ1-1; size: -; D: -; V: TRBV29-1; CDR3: CSVGGTEAFF; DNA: TGCAGCGTTGGCGGTACTGAAGCTTTCTTT
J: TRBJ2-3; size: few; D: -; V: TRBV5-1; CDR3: CASSLGPTDTQYF; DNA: TGCGCCAGCAGCTTGGGTCCTACGGATACGCAGTATTTT
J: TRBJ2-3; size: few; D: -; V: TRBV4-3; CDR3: CASSQDFRINTQYF; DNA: TGCGCCAGCAGCCAGGATTTTAGGATAAATACGCAGTATTTT
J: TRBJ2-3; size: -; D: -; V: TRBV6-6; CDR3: CASHREWGTDTQYF; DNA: TGTGCCAGTCACAGGGAGTGGGGCACAGATACGCAGTATTTT
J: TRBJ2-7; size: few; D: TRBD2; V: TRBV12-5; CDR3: CASGPGTSVAYEQYF; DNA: TGTGCTAGTGGCCCCGGGACTAGCGTTGCCTACGAGCAGTACTTC
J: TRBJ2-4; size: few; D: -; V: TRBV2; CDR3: CASTEVRAKNIQYF; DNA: TGTGCCAGCACCGAGGTACGGGCCAAAAACATTCAGTACTTC
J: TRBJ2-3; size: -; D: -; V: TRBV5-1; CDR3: CASSPGSSDTQYF; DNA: TGCGCCAGCAGCCCCGGGAGCTCAGATACGCAGTATTTT
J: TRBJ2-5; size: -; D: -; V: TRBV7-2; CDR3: CASSLDREETQYF; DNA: TGTGCCAGCAGCTTAGACCGGGAAGAGACCCAGTACTTC
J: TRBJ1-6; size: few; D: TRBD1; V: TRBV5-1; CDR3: CASSPRTGGNSPLHF; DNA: TGCGCCAGCAGCCCGCGGACAGGGGGAAATTCACCCCTCCACTTT
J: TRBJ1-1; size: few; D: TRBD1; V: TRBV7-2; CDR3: CASSRLQGVDTEAFF; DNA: TGTGCCAGCAGCCGCCTCCAGGGGGTGGACACTGAAGCTTTCTTT
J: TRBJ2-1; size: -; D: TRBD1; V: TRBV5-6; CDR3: CASSLFTGTGNNEQFF; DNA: TGTGCCAGCAGCTTATTTACCGGGACAGGGAACAATGAGCAGTTCTTC
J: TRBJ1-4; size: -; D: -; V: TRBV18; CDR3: CASSPIGEKLFF; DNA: TGTGCCAGCTCACCAATTGGTGAAAAACTGTTTTTT
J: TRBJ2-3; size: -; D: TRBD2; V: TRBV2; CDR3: CASSSLRTSGGTDTQYF; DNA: TGTGCCAGCAGTTCCCTGAGGACTAGCGGGGGGACAGATACGCAGTATTTT
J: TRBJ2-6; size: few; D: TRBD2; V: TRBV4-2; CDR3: CASSQELAGYSGANVLTF; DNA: TGTGCCAGCAGCCAAGAGCTAGCGGGGTACTCTGGGGCCAACGTCCTGACTTTC
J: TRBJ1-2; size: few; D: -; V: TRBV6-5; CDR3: CASSYDTLTNYGYTF; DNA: TGTGCCAGCAGTTATGACACCCTTACTAACTATGGCTACACCTTC
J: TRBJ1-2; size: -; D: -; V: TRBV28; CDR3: CASSLLTDYGYTF; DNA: TGTGCCAGCAGTTTATTGACAGACTATGGCTACACCTTC
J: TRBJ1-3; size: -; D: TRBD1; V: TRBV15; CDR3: CATSPGQGGRNTIYF; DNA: TGTGCCACCAGCCCGGGACAGGGGGGAAGAAACACCATATATTTT
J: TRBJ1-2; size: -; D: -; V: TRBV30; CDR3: CAWIGYGYTF; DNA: TGTGCCTGGATAGGGTATGGCTACACCTTC
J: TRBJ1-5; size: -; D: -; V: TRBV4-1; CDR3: CASSKQVYSNQPQHF; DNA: TGCGCCAGCAGCAAACAGGTTTATAGCAATCAGCCCCAGCATTTT
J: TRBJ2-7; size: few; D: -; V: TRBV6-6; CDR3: CASSPGGLIILYEQYF; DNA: TGTGCCAGCAGTCCCGGGGGACTCATAATCCTCTACGAGCAGTACTTC
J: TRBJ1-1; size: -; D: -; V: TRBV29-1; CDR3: CSVEMDRNTEAFF; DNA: TGCAGCGTAGAAATGGACAGGAACACTGAAGCTTTCTTT
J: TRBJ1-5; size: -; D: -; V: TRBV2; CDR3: CASSEDSHYQPQHF; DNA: TGTGCCAGCAGTGAAGACAGCCACTATCAGCCCCAGCATTTT
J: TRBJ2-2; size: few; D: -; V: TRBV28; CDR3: CASRLPVGELFF; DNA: TGTGCCAGCAGACTCCCCGTCGGGGAGCTGTTTTTT
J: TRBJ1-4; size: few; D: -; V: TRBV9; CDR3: CASRGQGSEKLFF; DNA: TGTGCCAGCAGGGGGCAGGGGTCTGAAAAACTGTTTTTT
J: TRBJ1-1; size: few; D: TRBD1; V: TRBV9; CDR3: CASSDWDRGPVNTEAFF; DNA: TGTGCCAGCAGCGATTGGGACAGGGGACCCGTGAACACTGAAGCTTTCTTT
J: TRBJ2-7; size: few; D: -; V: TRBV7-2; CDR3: CASSLEGGYSYEQYF; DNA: TGTGCCAGCAGCTTAGAAGGGGGGTACTCCTACGAGCAGTACTTC
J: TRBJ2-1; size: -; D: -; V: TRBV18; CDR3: CASSPVQGNEQFF; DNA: TGTGCCAGCTCACCCGTACAGGGAAATGAGCAGTTCTTC